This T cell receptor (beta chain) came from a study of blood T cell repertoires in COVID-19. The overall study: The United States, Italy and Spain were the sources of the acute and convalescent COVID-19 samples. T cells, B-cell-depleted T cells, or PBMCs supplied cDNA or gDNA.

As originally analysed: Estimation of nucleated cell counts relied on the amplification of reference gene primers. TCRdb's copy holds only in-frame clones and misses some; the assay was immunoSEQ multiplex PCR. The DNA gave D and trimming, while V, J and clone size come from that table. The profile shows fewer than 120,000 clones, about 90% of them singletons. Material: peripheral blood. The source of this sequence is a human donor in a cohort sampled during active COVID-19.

CDR3 bases: TGTGCCAGCTCACTCGCTTACGCCGGGACAGGACACACCGGGGAGCTGTTTTTT. Translation: CASSLAYAGTGHTGELFF. This chain joins TRBV18 and TRBJ2-2; 8 bases map to TRBD1. Unmatched junction bases numbered 13, after V lost 4 bases and J lost 3 bases. The CDR3 runs to 18 residues. CDR1 and CDR2 (germline): KGHSH, LQKENI.